This entry lists 3 T cell receptor beta chains sequenced from one sample in a study of Ad26.COV2.S vaccination and SARS-CoV-2 variants. Data came from immunoSEQ multiplex PCR; TCRdb stores just in-frame clones and leaves some out. The profile shows roughly 680,000 clones, roughly 90% of them singletons. Described treatment: some 20 received Ad26.COV2.S at low or high dose, single or two shots; about 5 received placebo; per-sample allocation not given. Sampling took place 63 days after the first vaccine or placebo injection. Source: peripheral blood, taken in a trial of Ad26.COV2.S vaccine versus placebo. Every receptor here comes from a person aged 18-60 years who received the Ad26.COV2.S COVID-19 vaccine or a placebo.

As concerns this clone: The same CDR3 can be traced to other DNA sequences in this sample. The chain uses TRBV11-2 and TRBJ2-7; D is ambiguous. V was pared by 4 bases and J by 4 bases, with 5 bases between. CDR3 length: 11 residues. Germline lookup yields CDR1 SGHAT and CDR2 FQNNGV. The CDR3 spells CASSSPYEQYF. CDR3 nucleotides: TGTGCCAGCAGCTCTCCGTACGAGCAGTACTTC. Based on the CDR3 plus reference TRBV11-2 and TRBJ2-7, the full variable domain is EAGVAQSPRYKIIEKRQSVAFWCNPISGHATLYWYQQILGQGPKLLIQFQNNGVVDDSQLPKDRFSAERLKGVDSTLKIQPAKLEDSAVYLCASSSPYEQYFGPGTRLTVT.

The gene calls are TRBV19 and TRBJ2-3, with 13 bases matching TRBD2. V lost 5 bases and J lost 0; bases outside the gene matches: 8. Per germline, CDR1 LNHDA and CDR2 SQIVND (reference sequence). The CDR3 length is 18 residues. CDR3 in amino acids: CASSSRLAGGGSTDTQYF. The CDR3 DNA reads TGTGCCAGTAGTTCAAGACTAGCGGGGGGCGGTAGCACAGATACGCAGTATTTT. The variable domain in full, completed from reference TRBV19 and TRBJ2-3, reads DGGITQSPKYLFRKEGQNVTLSCEQNLNHDAMYWYRQDPGQGLRLIYYSQIVNDFQKGDIAEGYSVSREKKESFPLTVTSAQKNPTAFYLCASSSRLAGGGSTDTQYFGPGTRLTVL.

The chain recombines TRBV7-9 with TRBJ1-2, with D uncertain. The CDR3 has 17 amino acids. CDR1 and CDR2 (germline): SEHNR, FQNEAQ (reference sequence). The V gene lost 5 bases and the J gene lost 2 bases, with 21 bases spanning the gap. The CDR3 spells CASSRWGTTVKNYGYTF. The CDR3 coding sequence is TGTGCCAGCAGCCGTTGGGGAACGACGGTCAAGAACTATGGCTACACCTTC.